The clone carrying this T cell receptor beta chain occurred many times. This entry belongs to a study of Graves' ophthalmopathy and Graves' hyperthyroidism. From RNA, the CDR3 regions of TCR beta chains were amplified and sequenced. Second-round multiplex PCR came after first-round RT-PCR with HTBI primers. TCRdb re-derived calls from the multiplex PCR reads in MiXCR, one entry per CDR3 protein. This sample has about 390,000 distinct CDR3 sequences, with about 18% found just once. Trimming took off 3 bases at V and 1 base at J, with 10 bases between the two ends. The CDR3 extends over 15 amino acids. The germline gives CDR1 SGHTA, CDR2 FQGNSA.

The chain is built from TRBV7-2 and TRBJ1-3; D not resolved. This clonotype was obtained from an adult woman with stable Graves' hyperthyroidism. The specimen sequenced was peripheral blood. The CDR3: CASSFSVGSGNTIYF. The CDR3, as DNA: TGTGCCAGCAGCTTCTCGGTAGGATCTGGAAACACCATATATTTT.